This T cell receptor (beta chain) was sequenced during a study of metastatic and nonmetastatic thyroid tumors. TCRdb re-called clones from the PCR reads using MiXCR. The table includes 20,000 to 25,000 clones, approximately 24% detected once. This clone was seen ten or more times. There are 14 residues in the CDR3. Trimming stripped 0 bases from V and 8 bases from J, with 13 bases between. Germline V gene sequence: CDR1 MDHEN, CDR2 SYDVKM. Patients were all untreated before their thyroid surgery. Source material: tumor tissue. The rearrangement links TRBV28 to TRBJ1-2; D remains unclear. This clonotype was sampled from a female donor with papillary thyroid cancer or a benign thyroid nodule (not recorded which). Some clones in this sample may be carry-over from other donors' samples. CDR3 in amino acids: CASSLWQAIGGYTF. CDR3 in DNA: TGTGCCAGCAGTTTATGGCAGGCGATTGGGGGCTACACCTTC.